The 31 T cell receptor beta chains given below trace back to one sample, sequenced in a study of CD8 T cells in Susac syndrome. Reverse transcription of about 0.45 to 1 ug RNA was carried out with random hexamers. TCRdb fed the immunoSEQ multiplex PCR reads into MiXCR, producing one record per CDR3 protein. The sample carries about 180,000 distinct CDR3 sequences, approximately 94% recorded once. Input material: CD4+ T cells from PBMCs. The origin of the receptors is a human donor with Susac syndrome.

This clonotype has more than one count but fewer than ten. CDR3 bases: TGTGCCAGCAGCTTGAGCGGGGGGGGGTACAATGAGCAGTTCTTC. Amino acids: CASSLSGGGYNEQFF. The chain is built from TRBV5-4 and TRBJ2-1; 10 nucleotides align to TRBD2. The length of the CDR3 is 15 residues. Unmatched junction bases numbered 2, after V lost 1 base and J lost 4 bases. Germline loops: CDR1 SGHNT, CDR2 YYREEE (reference sequence).

The chain carries TRBV9 and TRBJ1-1; no clear D. Trimming removed 5 bases from V and 6 bases from J, with 17 bases in between. Germline V lookup: CDR1 SGDLS, CDR2 YYNGEE. The CDR3 runs 14 residues. The CDR3, as DNA: TGTGCCAGCAGGCCGAGGACGGCGGGTCCTGAAGCTTTCTTT. Protein product: CASRPRTAGPEAFF. The full variable domain, in which reference TRBV9 and TRBJ1-1 provide the parts outside the CDR3, is DSGVTQTPKHLITATGQRVTLRCSPRSGDLSVYWYQQSLDQGLQFLIQYYNGEERAKGNILERFSAQQFPDLHSELNLSSLELGDSALYFCASRPRTAGPEAFFGQGTRLTVV.

The chain employs TRBV5-1 and TRBJ2-2; the D call may be TRBD1 or TRBD2 (6 bases each). The germline V gene has CDR1 SGHRS and CDR2 YFSETQ. V was cut by 0 bases and J by 6 bases, with 9 bases left in between. The CDR3 length is 14 residues. This chain's CDR3 is CASSLDREAGELFF. CDR3 bases: TGCGCCAGCAGCTTGGACAGGGAGGCCGGGGAGCTGTTTTTT.

The V call is TRBV4-2, the J call TRBJ1-5, with a tentative D call TRBD1 (5 bases). The V gene lost 0 bases and the J gene lost 5 bases, with 11 bases spanning the gap. This CDR3 region has 15 residues. Per the germline V gene, CDR1 is LGHNA and CDR2 is YNFKEQ. The CDR3 sequence: CASSQDQGDHQPQHF. The CDR3, as DNA: TGTGCCAGCAGCCAAGATCAAGGGGACCATCAGCCCCAGCATTTT.

The rearrangement uses TRBV7-9 and TRBJ1-6, with unresolved D. The CDR3 totals 16 residues. With 6 bases removed from V and 10 bases from J, the gap between germline ends came to 22 bases. Per germline, CDR1 SEHNR and CDR2 FQNEAQ (reference sequence). CDR3 sequence (DNA): TGTGCCAGCAGTCTCCCTTTCGGGCAGGCGGACTCACCCCTCCACTTT. It yields the protein CASSLPFGQADSPLHF.

The chain uses TRBV5-4 and TRBJ1-1; D gene unclear. This CDR3 contains 13 residues. Trimming left V 0 bases short and J 5 bases short, with 8 bases between. Germline V CDR1 and CDR2: SGHNT, YYREEE (reference sequence). Written as DNA, the CDR3 is TGTGCCAGCAGCTTGGAGGAAAAAACTGAAGCTTTCTTT. The encoded protein is CASSLEEKTEAFF.

V is TRBV7-2 and J is TRBJ2-3; D is undetermined. Trimming took off 3 bases at V and 7 bases at J, with 8 bases between the two ends. The germline gives CDR1 SGHTA, CDR2 FQGNSA. The CDR3 runs to 12 residues. CDR3 residues: CASSFDTYTQYF. CDR3 DNA sequence: TGTGCCAGCAGCTTTGACACCTATACGCAGTATTTT.

This rearrangement joins TRBV11-2 to TRBJ2-5, with TRBD2 matching over 9 bases. Looked up from germline, CDR1 is SGHAT and CDR2 is FQNNGV. This CDR3 contains 17 residues. V was pared by 5 bases and J by 7 bases, with 17 bases of the junction left unmatched. In nucleotides, the CDR3 is TGTGCCAGCAGCCTAGGGGGCGGGGGGGCCCCTGTGAGGACCCAGTACTTC. Translation: CASSLGGGGAPVRTQYF.

This sequence joins TRBV20-1 and TRBJ1-1, with TRBD1 as a possible D gene (6 bases). The V end was cut by 3 bases, the J end by 6 bases, with 17 bases between. This CDR3 region has 14 residues. The germline V gene has CDR1 DFQATT and CDR2 SNEGSKA (reference sequence). The CDR3 spells CSAREGPGQPEAFF. CDR3 nucleotides: TGCAGTGCTAGGGAGGGTCCGGGACAACCTGAAGCTTTCTTT.

V usage is TRBV20-1 and J usage is TRBJ1-6; 9 bases fit TRBD1. J gave up 2 bases and V 6 bases, and 5 bases lay outside the gene matches. CDR3 length: 15 residues. Germline V gives CDR1 DFQATT, CDR2 SNEGSKA (reference sequence). The CDR3 spells CSATGTGTYNSPLHF. In DNA, the CDR3 is TGCAGTGCCACCGGGACAGGGACCTATAATTCACCCCTCCACTTT.

This chain uses TRBV24-1 with TRBJ2-1; D may be TRBD1 (5 bases). Germline-derived CDR1 and CDR2 are KGHDR and SFDVKD. The CDR3 is 15 amino acids. V lost 4 bases and J 7 bases, leaving 16 bases between the germline ends. CDR3 loop: CATSEAGPFRNEQFF. CDR3 in DNA: TGTGCCACCAGTGAAGCAGGGCCCTTTAGGAATGAGCAGTTCTTC.

J is TRBJ2-3 and V is TRBV4-2, with 16 bases lining up with TRBD2. Germline CDR1 and CDR2: LGHNA and YNFKEQ. This CDR3 spans 20 amino acids. With 6 bases clipped from V and 0 bases from J, the junction kept 12 bases outside the gene matches. The CDR3 protein is CASSRNPGLAGGPSTDTQYF. The CDR3 DNA reads TGTGCCAGCAGTCGTAACCCGGGACTAGCGGGGGGGCCGAGCACAGATACGCAGTATTTT.

The chain uses TRBV7-6 and TRBJ2-6; D might be TRBD2 (6 bases). Per the germline V gene, CDR1 is SGHVS and CDR2 is FNYEAQ. The CDR3 loop spans 14 amino acids. V dropped 4 bases and J dropped 10 bases, with 14 bases sitting between them. CDR3 DNA: TGTGCCAGCAGCTCCCAAAGGGGACTGAACGTCCTGACTTTC. Amino acids: CASSSQRGLNVLTF.

The chain couples TRBV5-4 to TRBJ2-1; 14 bases fit TRBD2. Germline CDR1 reads SGHNT; CDR2 reads YYREEE (reference sequence). The CDR3 spans 15 residues. J lost 10 bases, V lost 5 bases, and 8 bases had no gene match. CDR3: CASRPTSGGAGEQFF. The CDR3 nucleotides are TGTGCCAGCAGACCGACTAGCGGGGGGGCGGGAGAGCAGTTCTTC. Full variable domain (outside the CDR3, taken from reference TRBV5-4 and TRBJ2-1): ETGVTQSPTHLIKTRGQQVTLRCSSQSGHNTVSWYQQALGQGPQFIFQYYREEENGRGNFPPRFSGLQFPNYSSELNVNALELDDSALYLCASRPTSGGAGEQFFGPGTRLTVL.

V gene TRBV4-3 combines with J gene TRBJ2-4; D is possibly TRBD1 (6 bases). Germline lookup yields CDR1 LGHNA and CDR2 YSLEER. The CDR3 runs 13 residues. V was trimmed by 4 bases and J by 9 bases, leaving 13 bases between them. CDR3 amino acids: CASSPGRGGIQYF. The CDR3 DNA is TGCGCCAGCAGCCCCGGGCGAGGGGGCATTCAGTACTTC.

This chain joins TRBV3-1 and TRBJ2-2; TRBD2 matches at 10 bases. The CDR3 is 16 residues long. The V gene's germline CDR1 is LGHDT and CDR2 YNNKEL (reference sequence). Trimming removed 6 bases from V and 3 bases from J; junction bases left unmatched: 7. In nucleotides, the CDR3 is TGTGCCAGCAGTCTTCTAGCGGGGGCCGACACCGGGGAGCTGTTTTTT. It specifies CASSLLAGADTGELFF.

The J gene is TRBJ1-3, the V gene TRBV4-1; D gene unclear. The V and J ends lost 2 bases and 2 bases respectively, with 10 bases between them. The CDR3 covers 15 residues. Germline CDR1 is MGHRA and CDR2 is YSYEKL. The CDR3 protein is CASSQSRGTGNTIYF. CDR3 sequence (DNA): TGCGCCAGCAGCCAATCCCGCGGAACTGGAAACACCATATATTTT.

This clonotype was recorded once. The chain combines TRBV2 with TRBJ1-1; D not resolved. The CDR3 extends over 10 amino acids. Germline values: CDR1 SNHLY, CDR2 FYNNEI. Trimming left V 3 bases short and J 11 bases short, with 7 bases between. Here the CDR3 DNA reads TGTGCCAGCAGTGAGCTCGGCGCTTTCTTT. This codes for CASSELGAFF.

This chain connects TRBV5-4 to TRBJ2-3, with D tentatively TRBD2 (7 bases). The length of the CDR3 is 15 residues. Germline CDR1 and CDR2: SGHNT and YYREEE (reference sequence). Trimming took off 4 bases at V and 4 bases at J, with 16 bases between the two ends. DNA of the CDR3: TGTGCCAGCAGCCTGGCGGGGGCCAGGGCAGATACGCAGTATTTT. Residues: CASSLAGARADTQYF.

This sequence joins TRBV5-4 and TRBJ2-3; 8 nucleotides line up with TRBD2. With 1 base clipped from V and 0 bases from J, the junction kept 4 bases outside the gene matches. Looked up from germline, CDR1 is SGHNT and CDR2 is YYREEE (reference sequence). The CDR3 runs to 16 residues. CDR3 bases: TGTGCCAGCAGCTTGCGCGGGGGGTCTAGCACAGATACGCAGTATTTT. This gives the protein CASSLRGGSSTDTQYF.

This clonotype was picked up one time. This chain links TRBV5-1 with TRBJ1-5; TRBD1 aligns across 10 bases. The germline V gene has CDR1 SGHRS and CDR2 YFSETQ. The CDR3 runs 15 residues. The trim removed 4 bases at V and 4 bases at J, leaving 5 bases unmatched. The CDR3 protein is CASSDGQGGNQPQHF. CDR3 coding DNA: TGCGCCAGCAGCGACGGACAGGGGGGGAATCAGCCCCAGCATTTT. Using reference TRBV5-1 and TRBJ1-5 for the parts outside the CDR3, the full variable domain is KAGVTQTPRYLIKTRGQQVTLSCSPISGHRSVSWYQQTPGQGLQFLFEYFSETQRNKGNFPGRFSGRQFSNSRSEMNVSTLELGDSALYLCASSDGQGGNQPQHFGDGTRLSIL.

This rearrangement joins TRBV30 to TRBJ2-3; no firm D call. Germline values: CDR1 GTSNPN, CDR2 SVGIG (reference sequence). Trimming took 1 base from V and 2 from J, leaving 13 bases between them. The CDR3 spans 15 residues. CDR3: CAWSAPVYYTDTQYF. DNA for the CDR3: TGTGCCTGGAGTGCCCCGGTGTATTACACAGATACGCAGTATTTT.

The chain uses TRBV3-1 and TRBJ2-3; perhaps TRBD1 as D (6 bases). Trimming removed 4 bases at V and 4 bases at J, with 15 bases between. Germline V gene data show CDR1 as LGHDT and CDR2 as YNNKEL (reference sequence). This CDR3 is built from 15 residues. CDR3 bases: TGTGCCAGCAGCCCCGCAAGGAAGGGGGCAGATACGCAGTATTTT. This encodes CASSPARKGADTQYF.

V gene TRBV29-1 combines with J gene TRBJ2-5, with D maybe TRBD1 (5 bases). Deletions cut 6 bases from V and 5 bases from J, with 19 bases between. The germline CDR1 and CDR2 sequences are SQVTM and ANQGSEA. The CDR3 sequence is 14 residues long. The CDR3 nucleotides are TGCAGCGTCGGCCGGACAACGAGACGGGAGACCCAGTACTTC. It encodes CSVGRTTRRETQYF.

The chain carries TRBV10-3 and TRBJ2-5; 12 bases fit TRBD1. The CDR3 sequence is 15 residues long. Germline CDR1 is ENHRY and CDR2 is SYGVKD. V lost 7 bases, J lost 5 bases, and 8 bases stayed unmatched. The CDR3 nucleotides are TGTGCCATCAACCCGGGACAGGGGGCCGTGGAGACCCAGTACTTC. Protein: CAINPGQGAVETQYF.

V is TRBV6-6 and J is TRBJ2-7; tentatively, D is TRBD1 (6 bases). Trimming stripped 8 bases from V and 0 bases from J, with 14 bases between. In germline, CDR1 is MNHNY, CDR2 SVGAGI (reference sequence). The CDR3 extends over 14 amino acids. CDR3 DNA sequence: TGTGCCAGCTCCGACAGGTCCAACTCCTACGAGCAGTACTTC. This translates into CASSDRSNSYEQYF.

This chain joins TRBV20-1 and TRBJ1-2, with 7 positions matching TRBD1. The CDR3 contains 15 residues. The germline CDR1 and CDR2 sequences are DFQATT and SNEGSKA (reference sequence). Trimming at V came to 5 bases and at J to 3 bases, leaving 12 bases not matched to a gene. CDR3 nucleotides: TGCAGTGCTTTAGACTCGACAGGGAAGTACTATGGCTACACCTTC. Translating it yields CSALDSTGKYYGYTF.

The V call is TRBV29-1, the J call TRBJ2-5; D is unclear. Trimming shortened V by 4 bases and J by 1 base, and 7 bases separated the two germline ends. The CDR3 has 12 amino acids. In germline, CDR1 is SQVTM, CDR2 ANQGSEA. In nucleotides, the CDR3 is TGCAGCGTTGGTCTATCCCAAGAGACCCAGTACTTC. This translates into CSVGLSQETQYF.

This chain joins TRBV30 and TRBJ2-1, with D perhaps given as TRBD1 or TRBD2 (6 bases each). Deletions cut 0 bases from V and 0 bases from J, with 12 bases between. The CDR3 extends over 16 amino acids. Germline CDR1 reads GTSNPN; CDR2 reads SVGIG (reference sequence). Written as DNA, the CDR3 is TGTGCCTGGAGTGTAAGGGGGGCGAGCTCCTACAATGAGCAGTTCTTC. Translated, it gives CAWSVRGASSYNEQFF. Together with reference TRBV30 and TRBJ2-1, the CDR3 gives the full variable domain: SQTIHQWPATLVQPVGSPLSLECTVEGTSNPNLYWYRQAAGRGLQLLFYSVGIGQISSEVPQNLSASRPQDRQFILSSKKLLLSDSGFYLCAWSVRGASSYNEQFFGPGTRLTVL.

The V gene is TRBV10-3, the J gene TRBJ2-7; a weak D match, TRBD1 (5 bases). This CDR3 is built from 12 residues. V dropped 5 bases and J dropped 3 bases, with 8 bases sitting between them. From germline, CDR1 is ENHRY and CDR2 SYGVKD. In nucleotides, the CDR3 is TGTGCCATCAGTCGAGACAGCTACGAGCAGTACTTC. Translation gives CAISRDSYEQYF.

This clonotype was observed a single time. The V call is TRBV20-1, the J call TRBJ2-1; D is unresolved. The germline V gene has CDR1 DFQATT and CDR2 SNEGSKA (reference sequence). The CDR3 loop spans 11 amino acids. Between the trimmed V and J ends, which lost 5 bases and 7 bases, there was a span of 9 bases. CDR3 sequence reads: CSAVAKNEQFF. The CDR3 nucleotides are TGCAGTGCTGTGGCCAAGAATGAGCAGTTCTTC.